One and the same sample provided the 8 T cell receptor beta chains below, sequenced in a study of early T cells in non-severe SARS-CoV-2 infection. One entry per CDR3 protein results from TCRdb running MiXCR on the 5' RACE reads. This sample carries 64,000 or so distinct CDR3 sequences, 11% of them seen once, and the ten largest clones take 2.9%. This specimen consisted of whole blood, obtained at baseline. The origin of the receptors is an adult who was a healthcare worker with PCR-confirmed SARS-CoV-2 infection or an uninfected control (not recorded which).

The gene calls are TRBV5-4 and TRBJ2-3; D perhaps matches TRBD2 (6 bases). Germline V CDR1 and CDR2: SGHNT, YYREEE (reference sequence). The CDR3 is 15 amino acids. The V and J ends lost 4 bases and 3 bases respectively, with 15 bases between them. CDR3: CASSPSLGGTDTQYF. CDR3 DNA sequence: TGTGCCAGCAGCCCCTCCCTGGGGGGTACAGATACGCAGTATTTT.

V and J are TRBV20-1 and TRBJ2-3; D may be TRBD2 (7 bases). CDR3 length: 15 amino acids. Trimming pared 4 bases from V and 4 bases from J, leaving 18 bases between. Germline values: CDR1 DFQATT, CDR2 SNEGSKA (reference sequence). The chain's CDR3 is CSATAGAHSSDTQYF. The DNA of the CDR3 is TGCAGTGCTACTGCGGGGGCCCATTCGTCAGATACGCAGTATTTT.

There are many counts of this clonotype. V and J are TRBV14 and TRBJ2-5; the match to TRBD2 covers 9 bases. Germline-derived CDR1 and CDR2 are SGHDN and FVKESK. Unmatched junction bases numbered 10, after V lost 4 bases and J lost 4 bases. The CDR3 spans 16 residues. CDR3: CASSPVSGGPRETQYF. CDR3 DNA sequence: TGTGCCAGCAGCCCCGTCAGCGGGGGGCCTCGAGAGACCCAGTACTTC.

This clonotype showed up just a few times. The V gene is TRBV3-1, the J gene TRBJ2-3; D is unclear. The germline V gene encodes CDR1 LGHDT and CDR2 YNNKEL (reference sequence). This CDR3 region has 15 residues. V was pared by 0 bases and J by 6 bases, with 13 bases between. For the CDR3, the DNA is TGTGCCAGCAGCCAAGATCGGTGGGGAAGGGATACGCAGTATTTT. Its protein is CASSQDRWGRDTQYF.

This clonotype was observed a handful of times. The chain has TRBV20-1 and TRBJ2-7, with TRBD2 as a possible D gene (6 bases). The CDR3 spans 14 residues. Germline lookup yields CDR1 DFQATT and CDR2 SNEGSKA (reference sequence). The V and J ends lost 3 bases and 2 bases respectively, with 14 bases between them. The CDR3 nucleotides read TGCAGTGCTAGCAAGGTCGGGGGTACCTACGAGCAGTACTTC. Protein product: CSASKVGGTYEQYF.

This clonotype has more than one count but fewer than ten. The chain employs TRBV12-3 or TRBV12-4 and TRBJ1-1; D not certain. Trimming took off 3 bases at V and 10 bases at J, with 9 bases between the two ends. This CDR3 contains 11 residues. CDR3 in amino acids: CASSFRGVAFF. The CDR3 DNA follows: TGTGCCAGCAGTTTTCGTGGTGTAGCTTTCTTT.

This clonotype was counted between two and nine times. The V gene is TRBV13, the J gene TRBJ2-1, with D perhaps matching TRBD1 or TRBD2 (6 bases each). Per germline, CDR1 PRHDT and CDR2 FYEKMQ (reference sequence). Trimming stripped 6 bases from V and 1 base from J, with 13 bases between. This CDR3 has 15 amino acids. The CDR3 reads CASRKGGPSYNEQFF. CDR3 nucleotides: TGTGCCAGCAGAAAAGGGGGGCCGTCCTACAATGAGCAGTTCTTC.

This clonotype came up a few times. The chain uses TRBV5-1 and TRBJ2-3, with TRBD2 matching over 9 bases. Germline V gives CDR1 SGHRS, CDR2 YFSETQ. With V trimmed by 6 bases and J by 4 bases, 6 bases remained unmatched. CDR3 length equals 14 residues. The CDR3 DNA reads TGCGCCAGCACCCTTCTAGCGGGGTCAGATACGCAGTATTTT. Translating it yields CASTLLAGSDTQYF.